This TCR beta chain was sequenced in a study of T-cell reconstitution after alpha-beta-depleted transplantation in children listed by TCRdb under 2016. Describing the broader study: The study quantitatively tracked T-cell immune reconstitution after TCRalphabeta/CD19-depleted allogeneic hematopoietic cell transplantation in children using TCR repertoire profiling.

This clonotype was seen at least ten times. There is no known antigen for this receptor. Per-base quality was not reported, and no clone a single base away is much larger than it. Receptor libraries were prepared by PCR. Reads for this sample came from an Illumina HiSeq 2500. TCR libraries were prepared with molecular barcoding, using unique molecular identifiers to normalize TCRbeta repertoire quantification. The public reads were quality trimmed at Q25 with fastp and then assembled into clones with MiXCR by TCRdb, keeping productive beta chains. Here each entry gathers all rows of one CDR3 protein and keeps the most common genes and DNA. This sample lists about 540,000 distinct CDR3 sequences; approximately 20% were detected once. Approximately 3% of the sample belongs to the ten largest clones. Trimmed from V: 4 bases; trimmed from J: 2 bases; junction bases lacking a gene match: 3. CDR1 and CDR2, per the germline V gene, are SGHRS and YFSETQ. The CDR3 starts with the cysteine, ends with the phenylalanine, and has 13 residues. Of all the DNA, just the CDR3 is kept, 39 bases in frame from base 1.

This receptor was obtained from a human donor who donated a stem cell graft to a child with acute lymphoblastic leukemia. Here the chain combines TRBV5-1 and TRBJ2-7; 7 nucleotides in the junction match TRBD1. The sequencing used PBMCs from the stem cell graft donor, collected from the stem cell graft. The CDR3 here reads CASSPGQPYEQYF. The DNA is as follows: TGCGCCAGCAGCCCGGGACAGCCCTACGAGCAGTACTTC.